These 27 T cell receptor beta chains share one sample of origin, sequenced in a study of cytomegalovirus exposure and HLA in healthy donors. PCR employed 60 Vbeta and 13 Jbeta primers. Clones were read by immunoSEQ multiplex PCR, and TCRdb kept only the in-frame ones, dropping some. The sample yields some 86,000 clones, more than 75% seen once. The sequenced material came from PBMCs. These receptors came from a woman aged 40 to 50 in good health and CMV-seropositive.

This chain links TRBV6-1 with TRBJ2-2; D gene unclear. Germline V lookup: CDR1 MNHNS, CDR2 SASEGT. Trimming left V 7 bases short and J 0 bases short, with 9 bases between. The CDR3 covers 14 residues. The CDR3 region is CASNRRANTGELFF. As DNA, the CDR3 is TGTGCCAGCAATAGGAGAGCGAACACCGGGGAGCTGTTTTTT.

V gene TRBV2 combines with J gene TRBJ2-2, with D perhaps TRBD1 (6 bases). The CDR3 spans 14 residues. CDR1 is SNHLY and CDR2 is FYNNEI in the germline V gene. V dropped 7 bases and J dropped 6 bases, with 15 bases sitting between them. This chain's CDR3 is CASTLHRAPGELFF. CDR3 DNA sequence: TGTGCCAGCACTTTGCACAGGGCCCCCGGGGAGCTGTTTTTT.

This clone occurred once. The V and J genes are TRBV5-1 and TRBJ2-7, with 7 bases that match TRBD1. Germline V gene sequence: CDR1 SGHRS, CDR2 YFSETQ. The CDR3 has 14 amino acids. Trimming at V came to 1 base and at J to 2 bases, leaving 3 bases not matched to a gene. The CDR3 loop is CASSLTGVTYEQYF. The CDR3 nucleotides read TGCGCCAGCAGCTTGACAGGGGTTACCTACGAGCAGTACTTC.

This chain connects TRBV5-1 to TRBJ2-1; TRBD2 might be the D (6 bases). CDR3 length: 15 residues. Germline CDR1 and CDR2: SGHRS and YFSETQ. Between the trimmed V and J ends, which lost 1 base and 5 bases, there was a span of 13 bases. The CDR3 spells CASSLSRREDNEQFF. For the CDR3, the DNA is TGCGCCAGCAGCTTGTCCCGGCGGGAAGACAATGAGCAGTTCTTC.

V and J are TRBV11-3 and TRBJ2-7, with D perhaps matching TRBD1 (6 bases). Trimming shortened V by 1 base and J by 2 bases, and 15 bases separated the two germline ends. The CDR3 is 16 amino acids. The germline V gene encodes CDR1 SGHNT and CDR2 YENEEA. The CDR3 is CASSLGFGTGTYEQYF. CDR3 DNA sequence: TGTGCCAGCAGCTTAGGGTTCGGTACAGGGACCTACGAGCAGTACTTC.

The rearrangement links TRBV28 to TRBJ1-1, with D maybe TRBD1 (5 bases). CDR3 length: 16 residues. Germline CDR1 is MDHEN and CDR2 is SYDVKM. Trimming took off 8 bases at V and 3 bases at J, with 22 bases between the two ends. The CDR3: CASPPTGGEGHTEAFF. The CDR3 DNA follows: TGTGCCAGCCCCCCTACGGGAGGGGAGGGGCACACTGAAGCTTTCTTT.

This chain connects TRBV7-2 to TRBJ1-2; D is possibly TRBD1 (5 bases). Trimming took off 1 base at V and 4 bases at J, with 13 bases between the two ends. The CDR3 totals 15 residues. CDR1 and CDR2 (germline): SGHTA, FQGNSA. The CDR3, as DNA: TGTGCCAGCAGCTTAGAGATAGGGGAGGCCTATGGCTACACCTTC. As protein: CASSLEIGEAYGYTF.

The J gene is TRBJ2-6, the V gene TRBV6-1; 8 nucleotides agree with TRBD1. The V gene end was trimmed by 6 bases and the J gene end by 2 bases; junction bases not matched to a gene: 3. The CDR3 length is 15 residues. Germline V gene data show CDR1 as MNHNS and CDR2 as SASEGT. CDR3: CASSRTGTGANVLTF. Written as DNA, the CDR3 is TGTGCCAGCAGCCGGACAGGGACTGGGGCCAACGTCCTGACTTTC.

This clone was recorded once. The rearrangement links TRBV19 to TRBJ2-1; TRBD1 aligns across 8 bases. The CDR3 is 13 residues long. Trimming took 7 bases from V and 10 from J; bases not matched to a gene: 9. CDR1 and CDR2 from the germline V gene are LNHDA and SQIVND (reference sequence). CDR3 in amino acids: CASMGDRRTEQFF. DNA of the CDR3: TGTGCCAGTATGGGGGACAGGCGAACGGAGCAGTTCTTC.

J is TRBJ2-7 and V is TRBV5-1; 8 nucleotides match TRBD2. With 0 bases clipped from V and 3 bases from J, the junction kept 8 bases outside the gene matches. The CDR3 loop spans 16 amino acids. Germline values: CDR1 SGHRS, CDR2 YFSETQ. This chain's CDR3 is CASSLANPGGVYEQYF. CDR3 coding DNA: TGCGCCAGCAGCTTGGCAAATCCGGGAGGGGTCTACGAGCAGTACTTC.

The chain recombines TRBV18 with TRBJ2-1; 9 bases align to TRBD1. V dropped 2 bases and J dropped 4; count of bases not matched to a gene: 3. The CDR3 totals 15 residues. Germline-derived CDR1 and CDR2 are KGHSH and LQKENI. The CDR3 nucleotides read TGTGCCAGCTCACCAGGGACAGGGAGGTACAATGAGCAGTTCTTC. Translated, it gives CASSPGTGRYNEQFF.

This chain links TRBV7-9 with TRBJ2-7; 8 bases fit TRBD1. V shed 4 bases and J 1 base; nucleotides not matched to a gene: 6. The CDR3 consists of 15 residues. CDR1 is SEHNR and CDR2 is FQNEAQ in the germline V gene (reference sequence). DNA of the CDR3: TGTGCCAGCAGCTCCGCCGGGACAGGATCCTACGAGCAGTACTTC. Translation: CASSSAGTGSYEQYF.

CDR3 residues: CASSLWSAGAYNEQFF. The CDR3 coding sequence is TGTGCCAGCAGTTTATGGTCAGCGGGCGCCTACAATGAGCAGTTCTTC. The chain has TRBV28 and TRBJ2-1; the D gene is possibly TRBD2 (6 bases). Deletions cut 0 bases from V and 2 bases from J, with 11 bases between. The CDR3 contains 16 residues. Germline-derived CDR1 and CDR2 are MDHEN and SYDVKM.

This clone showed up just once. The chain couples TRBV2 to TRBJ1-5, with TRBD1 matching over 9 bases. J gave up 6 bases and V 9 bases, and 3 bases lay outside the gene matches. The germline gives CDR1 SNHLY, CDR2 FYNNEI. This CDR3 contains 12 residues. For the CDR3, the DNA is TGTGCCAGGGGACAGGGCGGTCAGCCCCAGCATTTT. Amino acids: CARGQGGQPQHF.

The chain links TRBV5-1 to TRBJ1-5; a weak D match, TRBD1 (5 bases). Germline assignment: CDR1 SGHRS and CDR2 YFSETQ. Trimming took 1 base from V and 5 from J, leaving 10 bases between them. The CDR3 is 14 residues long. Written as DNA, the CDR3 is TGCGCCAGCAGCTTGCAGGGTGGCGATCAGCCCCAGCATTTT. Protein sequence: CASSLQGGDQPQHF.

V usage is TRBV2 and J usage is TRBJ2-7; 8 bases line up with TRBD1. Germline V gene lookup returns CDR1 SNHLY and CDR2 FYNNEI. This CDR3 is 13 amino acids long. V shed 4 bases and J 8 bases; nucleotides not matched to a gene: 7. Here the CDR3 reads CASSGLDRGKQYF. The CDR3 DNA reads TGTGCCAGCAGTGGGCTTGACAGGGGTAAGCAGTACTTC.

This chain connects TRBV9 to TRBJ2-7, with D possibly matching TRBD2 (6 bases). This CDR3 spans 17 amino acids. V was shortened by 0 bases and J by 2 bases, with 18 bases between the two germline ends. In germline, CDR1 is SGDLS, CDR2 YYNGEE. The DNA for the CDR3 is TGTGCCAGCAGCGTAGGGAGGCGGGACGGAAGGCCCTACGAGCAGTACTTC. It codes for CASSVGRRDGRPYEQYF.

The V gene is TRBV2, the J gene TRBJ1-5, with D perhaps TRBD1 (6 bases). Trimming took off 6 bases at V and 3 bases at J, with 18 bases between the two ends. The CDR3 runs to 16 residues. The V gene's germline CDR1 is SNHLY and CDR2 FYNNEI. CDR3: CASSREGGHTNQPQHF. The CDR3 bases are TGTGCCAGCAGCCGAGAGGGGGGGCACACCAATCAGCCCCAGCATTTT.

The chain recombines TRBV10-3 with TRBJ2-7, with 12 nucleotides matching TRBD2. Losses at the gene ends were 0 bases for V and 6 bases for J; bases not matched to a gene: 12. This CDR3 comprises 18 residues. From germline, CDR1 is ENHRY and CDR2 SYGVKD. The CDR3 nucleotides read TGTGCCATCAGTGAGTCTGTACTCGGACTAGCGGGACCTGGCGAGCAGTACTTC. Encoded protein: CAISESVLGLAGPGEQYF.

The rearrangement links TRBV6-1 to TRBJ1-3; TRBD1 aligns across 8 bases. This CDR3 has 16 amino acids. Germline V lookup: CDR1 MNHNS, CDR2 SASEGT. V lost 0 bases, J lost 3 bases, and 4 bases stayed unmatched. Here the CDR3 reads CASSEAPGGNGNTIYF. In DNA, the CDR3 is TGTGCCAGCAGTGAAGCCCCAGGGGGCAATGGAAACACCATATATTTT.

This chain connects TRBV28 to TRBJ1-2, with D perhaps TRBD1 (6 bases). The CDR3 is 13 residues long. The V gene's germline CDR1 is MDHEN and CDR2 SYDVKM. Trimming removed 7 bases at V and 4 bases at J, with 13 bases between. The DNA of the CDR3 is TGTGCCAGCACTTTCCGGGACACCTATGGCTACACCTTC. As protein: CASTFRDTYGYTF.

The CDR3 nucleotides are TGTGCCATCAAACAGGGGGCCGCTTACAATGAGCAGTTCTTC. This gives the protein CAIKQGAAYNEQFF. The rearrangement uses TRBV2 and TRBJ2-1; 9 nucleotides line up with TRBD1. The V segment lost 10 bases and the J segment 4 bases; nucleotides outside the gene matches: 8. CDR3 size: 14 residues. CDR1 is SNHLY, CDR2 FYNNEI, per germline. The complete variable domain, with remaining parts taken from reference TRBV2 and TRBJ2-1, reads EPEVTQTPSHQVTQMGQEVILRCVPISNHLYFYWYRQILGQKVEFLVSFYNNEISEKSEIFDDQFSVERPDGSNFTLKIRSTKLEDSAMYFCAIKQGAAYNEQFFGPGTRLTVL.

In nucleotides, the CDR3 is TGTGCCAGCAGCCGGGGAACCAATCAGCCCCAGCATTTT. Its translation: CASSRGTNQPQHF. This sequence joins TRBV7-6 and TRBJ1-5; unclear D gene. From germline, CDR1 is SGHVS and CDR2 FNYEAQ. Trimming pared 5 bases from V and 3 bases from J, leaving 8 bases between. This CDR3 comprises 13 residues.

CDR3 coding DNA: TGTGCCAGCAGCTCATACGGACTAGCGGGAGGCGGTACCGGGGAGCTGTTTTTT. Protein: CASSSYGLAGGGTGELFF. This chain connects TRBV7-3 to TRBJ2-2; TRBD2 matches 14 bases. The germline CDR1 and CDR2 sequences are SGHTA and FQGTGA. With V trimmed by 4 bases and J by 5 bases, 9 bases remained unmatched. There are 18 residues in the CDR3.

Here the CDR3 reads CASSITGNRGNQPQHF. The CDR3 nucleotides read TGTGCCAGTAGTATCACAGGGAATCGGGGCAATCAGCCCCAGCATTTT. V and J are TRBV19 and TRBJ1-5, with a possible D match to TRBD1 (6 bases). The CDR3 sequence is 16 residues long. Trimming left V 3 bases short and J 2 bases short, with 14 bases between. Germline V gene sequence: CDR1 LNHDA, CDR2 SQIVND (reference sequence).

The V gene is TRBV5-1, the J gene TRBJ2-5; TRBD2 matches 7 bases. Germline V gives CDR1 SGHRS, CDR2 YFSETQ. With 7 bases clipped from V and 4 bases from J, the junction kept 10 bases outside the gene matches. There are 14 residues in the CDR3. The CDR3 reads CASYQRGAAETQYF. The CDR3 nucleotides are TGCGCCAGCTATCAGCGGGGCGCGGCAGAGACCCAGTACTTC.

In the case of this clone: One end of the junction varies from germline; a read error may be responsible. The CDR3 loop reads CASRFSGGETQHF. The CDR3 DNA is TGTGCCAGCAGGTTTTCGGGTGGGGAGACCCAGCACTTC. The chain has TRBV6-5 and TRBJ2-5; D might be TRBD2 (5 bases). The CDR3 has 13 residues. The germline V gene has CDR1 MNHEY and CDR2 SVGAGI.